This TCR beta chain was recovered during a study of blood T cell repertoires in COVID-19. Overall study context: Acute and convalescent COVID-19 specimens originated in the United States, Italy and Spain. From T cells, B-cell-depleted T cells, or PBMCs came the material, which was cDNA or gDNA.

The CDR3 extends over 15 amino acids. The germline gives CDR1 SGDLS, CDR2 YYNGEE. The V segment lost 6 bases and the J segment 7 bases; nucleotides outside the gene matches: 16. In the authors' methods: Quantification of nucleated cells was approximated via reference gene primer amplification. Libraries were prepared by immunoSEQ multiplex PCR; TCRdb keeps only in-frame clonotypes and omits some of them. V, J and clone size are those of that table, while D and trimming were read from the DNA. Among some 190,000 clones listed, approximately 83% were seen once. The source is a man in his 60s with acute or convalescent COVID-19. The V call is TRBV9, the J call TRBJ2-7; 7 bases map to TRBD2. Sequencing used peripheral blood. In DNA, the CDR3 is TGTGCCAGCACCCCTAGCGGAAGAGCCTCCTGGGAGCAGTACTTC. This gives the protein CASTPSGRASWEQYF.